This T cell receptor beta chain comes out of a study of blood T cell repertoires in COVID-19. On the study more broadly: The analysed material was cDNA or gDNA that came from T cells, B-cell-depleted T cells, or PBMCs.

In the original analysis: The assay estimated nucleated cells by amplifying reference gene primers. TCRdb keeps only in-frame clones here, not all; method: immunoSEQ multiplex PCR. V and J calls and clone size are given by that table; D and trimming were obtained from the DNA. This repertoire shows 30,000 or so clones, 88% found once; its top ten account for roughly 8.2%. CDR1 and CDR2 (germline): MNHEY, SVGAGI. This CDR3 is 15 amino acids long. V lost 7 bases and J lost 8, with 21 bases in between. Recruited during active infection, patients (from Seattle) were subsequently followed longitudinally. Sequences were obtained from peripheral blood. The chain joins TRBV6-5 to TRBJ2-1; D is possibly TRBD1 (6 bases). This TCR was recovered from a man aged 55-75 years with COVID-19, enrolled during active disease. Here the CDR3 DNA reads TGTGCCAGCACCTCCTCATTCGGGACATTGGATGAGCAGTTCTTC. Amino acids: CASTSSFGTLDEQFF.